The next 27 T cell receptor beta chains were all read from a single sample in a study of circulating CD8 cells and anti-PD-1 response in melanoma. Sorting of live CD3+CD8+TCRalphabeta+ cells by PD-1 and/or TIGIT gave four subsets. Each library started from about 14 ng of total RNA using the QIAseq Immune Repertoire TCR panel. TCRdb redid the calling of the reads with MiXCR, one entry per CDR3 protein. The repertoire holds 2,000 to 2,500 distinct CDR3 sequences, with 7.9% as singletons. The source material was CD8+ T cells from PBMCs, sampled at baseline or after one month of anti-PD-1 therapy (not recorded which). The receptor source for this set is a human donor with melanoma.

With regard to this clonotype: It differs at one base from a far larger clone, so likely a read error. The V and J genes are TRBV14 and TRBJ2-7; D unresolved. Trimming pared 4 bases from V and 9 bases from J, leaving 13 bases between. There are 12 residues in the CDR3. CDR1 is SGHDN and CDR2 is FVKESK in the germline V gene. CDR3 loop: CASSPRSLGQYF. CDR3 nucleotides: TGTGCCAGCAGCCCGAGAAGCCTGGGGCAGTACTTC.

This clonotype is medium-sized. The chain employs TRBV25-1 and TRBJ2-1; TRBD2 aligns across 9 bases. The CDR3 spans 16 residues. J lost 6 bases, V lost 4 bases, and 10 bases had no gene match. From germline, CDR1 is MGHDK and CDR2 SYGVNS. CDR3 DNA: TGTGCCAGCAGTGCCCCCCCCAGCGGGGGGTCCAATGAGCAGTTCTTC. It encodes CASSAPPSGGSNEQFF.

By proportion, this clonotype is medium-sized. The V gene is TRBV19, the J gene TRBJ2-5; D unclear. The V gene's germline CDR1 is LNHDA and CDR2 SQIVND (reference sequence). The CDR3 loop spans 17 amino acids. Trimming removed 0 bases from V and 5 bases from J, with 19 bases in between. CDR3 nucleotides: TGTGCCAGTAGTATAGATCTATACGCTGGCCTCCAGGAGACCCAGTACTTC. Translating gives CASSIDLYAGLQETQYF. Together with reference TRBV19 and TRBJ2-5, the CDR3 gives the full variable domain: DGGITQSPKYLFRKEGQNVTLSCEQNLNHDAMYWYRQDPGQGLRLIYYSQIVNDFQKGDIAEGYSVSREKKESFPLTVTSAQKNPTAFYLCASSIDLYAGLQETQYFGPGTRLLVL.

By share, this clonotype ranks as medium-sized. This chain connects TRBV14 to TRBJ2-3; tentatively, D is TRBD2 (5 bases). Germline CDR1 is SGHDN and CDR2 is FVKESK. This CDR3 is 15 amino acids long. V lost 0 bases and J lost 0, with 7 bases in between. The CDR3 region is CASSQDRTSTDTQYF. The CDR3 DNA follows: TGTGCCAGCAGCCAAGATAGGACTAGCACAGATACGCAGTATTTT. The full variable domain, in which reference TRBV14 and TRBJ2-3 provide the parts outside the CDR3, is EAGVTQFPSHSVIEKGQTVTLRCDPISGHDNLYWYRRVMGKEIKFLLHFVKESKQDESGMPNNRFLAERTGGTYSTLKVQPAELEDSGVYFCASSQDRTSTDTQYFGPGTRLTVL.

By sample fraction, this clonotype is medium-sized. V and J are TRBV27 and TRBJ2-7; tentatively, D is TRBD1 (5 bases). The CDR3 loop spans 13 amino acids. Germline-derived CDR1 and CDR2 are MNHEY and SMNVEV (reference sequence). Trimming took off 6 bases at V and 1 base at J, with 10 bases between the two ends. CDR3: CASRAGISYEQYF. CDR3 sequence (DNA): TGTGCCAGCAGAGCAGGGATATCCTACGAGCAGTACTTC.

Of note for this clonotype: Since the CDR3 does not end with the conserved phenylalanine or tryptophan, this likely comes from a read error. The V gene is TRBV19, the J gene TRBJ1-5; D is unresolved. V was clipped by 6 bases and J by 0 bases, with 12 bases between them. Germline lookup yields CDR1 LNHDA and CDR2 SQIVND (reference sequence). This CDR3 is built from 15 residues. CDR3 DNA sequence: TGTGCCAGTAGCCTTCTGGTGGATAGCAATCAGCCCCAGCATTTG. Residues: CASSLLVDSNQPQHL.

This clonotype appeared a few times. This may be a read error: a much more frequent sequence differs by one nucleotide. The J gene is TRBJ2-5, the V gene TRBV12-3 or TRBV12-4; 10 bases line up with TRBD1. The CDR3 sequence is 15 residues long. Trimming at V came to 0 bases and at J to 5 bases, leaving 3 bases not matched to a gene. This CDR3 reads CASSLAGTGAETQYF. The CDR3 DNA reads TGTGCCAGCAGTTTAGCCGGGACAGGGGCCGAGACCCAGTACTTC.

By its share, this clonotype is medium-sized. This sequence joins TRBV6-5 and TRBJ1-1; D is unclear. V was clipped by 7 bases and J by 2 bases, with 11 bases between them. This CDR3 is built from 13 residues. Germline CDR1 MNHEY, CDR2 SVGAGI. CDR3 nucleotide sequence: TGTGCCAGCACGGGTGGCCCAAACACTGAAGCTTTCTTT. This gives the protein CASTGGPNTEAFF.

In its sample, this clonotype is medium-sized. The chain uses TRBV18 and TRBJ1-1, with D perhaps TRBD1 (5 bases). With 6 bases removed from V and 5 bases from J, the gap between germline ends came to 16 bases. CDR1 is KGHSH, CDR2 LQKENI, per germline. The CDR3 contains 14 residues. The CDR3 DNA follows: TGTGCCAGCTCCCCGGCCGGGGCTGTAACTGAAGCTTTCTTT. It is translated as CASSPAGAVTEAFF.

This clonotype rates as medium-sized. The V call is TRBV19, the J call TRBJ2-7, with D perhaps TRBD1 or TRBD2 (5 bases each). Germline lookup yields CDR1 LNHDA and CDR2 SQIVND (reference sequence). Trimming pared 7 bases from V and 0 bases from J, leaving 13 bases between. The CDR3 totals 14 residues. The CDR3 region is CASTMSGASYEQYF. In DNA, the CDR3 is TGTGCCAGTACAATGTCCGGGGCCTCCTACGAGCAGTACTTC.

By sample fraction, this clonotype is medium-sized (0.01 to 0.1%). The chain uses TRBV4-1 and TRBJ2-1; D is possibly TRBD1 (6 bases). Trimming stripped 0 bases from V and 6 bases from J, with 9 bases between. CDR1 and CDR2 (germline): MGHRA, YSYEKL. CDR3 length equals 14 residues. The CDR3 DNA is TGCGCCAGCAGCCAAGAAGGGGGTATCAATGAGCAGTTCTTC. Protein product: CASSQEGGINEQFF.

Remarks on this clonotype: At one boundary the junction diverges from the germline segment, which might be a read error. The V and J genes are TRBV15 and TRBJ2-5; D remains ambiguous. This CDR3 has 14 residues. From germline, CDR1 is LNHNV and CDR2 YYDKDF (reference sequence). In DNA form, the CDR3 reads TGTGCCACCAGCAGATATAGGTACCAAGAGGCCCAGTACTTC. Its protein product is CATSRYRYQEAQYF.

With respect to this clonotype: Just one base apart from a much larger clone, this may be a read error. The V and J genes are TRBV28 and TRBJ2-2, with D unclear. The V gene lost 5 bases and the J gene lost 6 bases, with 7 bases spanning the gap. Germline values: CDR1 MDHEN, CDR2 SYDVKM. This CDR3 spans 12 amino acids. The CDR3 sequence is CASSPWPGELFF. The CDR3 coding sequence is TGTGCCAGCAGTCCCTGGCCCGGGGAGCTGTTTTTT.

By proportion, this clonotype is medium-sized (0.01 to 0.1%). The chain couples TRBV19 to TRBJ2-7, with D possibly matching TRBD1 (6 bases). V shed 2 bases and J shed 1 base, with 6 bases lying between them. The CDR3 loop spans 13 amino acids. Germline-derived CDR1 and CDR2 are LNHDA and SQIVND (reference sequence). DNA for the CDR3: TGTGCCAGTAGTATAACAGGGTCCTACGAGCAGTACTTC. It encodes CASSITGSYEQYF.

This clonotype is judged medium-sized. The V gene is TRBV5-5, the J gene TRBJ2-3, with D possibly matching TRBD1 (6 bases). V lost 3 bases and J 4 bases, leaving 18 bases between the germline ends. Per germline, CDR1 SGHKS and CDR2 YYEKEE (reference sequence). The CDR3 has 16 amino acids. The CDR3 DNA reads TGTGCCAGCAGCTCGCAGGGGCACGGAGTGGCAGATACGCAGTATTTT. Its translation: CASSSQGHGVADTQYF.

Judged by abundance, this clonotype is medium-sized (0.01 to 0.1%). The rearrangement uses TRBV4-1 and TRBJ1-1; possible D gene TRBD1, 5 bases. Germline lookup yields CDR1 MGHRA and CDR2 YSYEKL. There are 16 residues in the CDR3. Trimming removed 0 bases from V and 6 bases from J, with 17 bases in between. The CDR3 DNA follows: TGCGCCAGCAGCCAAGATGGAAGCAGGGAGGTTTCTGAAGCTTTCTTT. This codes for CASSQDGSREVSEAFF.

This clonotype counts as medium-sized (0.01 to 0.1%). The J gene is TRBJ2-3, the V gene TRBV9; 7 bases are shared with TRBD2. Germline CDR1 reads SGDLS; CDR2 reads YYNGEE. The ends lost 4 bases at V and 1 base at J; junction bases unmatched: 9. CDR3 length equals 16 residues. The CDR3 nucleotides are TGTGCCAGCAGCCGGACTGGGAGGGAGGGCACAGATACGCAGTATTTT. Residues: CASSRTGREGTDTQYF.

In its sample, this clonotype ranks as medium-sized (0.01 to 0.1%). The chain has TRBV9 and TRBJ2-5; weak D call: TRBD2 (6 bases). The CDR3 runs to 13 residues. V shed 3 bases and J shed 4 bases, with 10 bases lying between them. Germline assignment: CDR1 SGDLS and CDR2 YYNGEE. The CDR3 nucleotides read TGTGCCAGCAGCGCCTGGGGAGGAGAGACCCAGTACTTC. Translated: CASSAWGGETQYF. The full variable domain, rest sourced from reference TRBV9 and TRBJ2-5, is DSGVTQTPKHLITATGQRVTLRCSPRSGDLSVYWYQQSLDQGLQFLIQYYNGEERAKGNILERFSAQQFPDLHSELNLSSLELGDSALYFCASSAWGGETQYFGPGTRLLVL.

Regarding this clonotype: A much larger clone sits a single nucleotide away, making a read error possible. The chain recombines TRBV25-1 with TRBJ2-7, with TRBD1 matching over 10 bases. The CDR3 contains 14 residues. CDR1 MGHDK and CDR2 SYGVNS come from the germline V gene. The CDR3 DNA follows: TGTGCCGGCAGTGACCCCGGGACAGGGGTGGAGCAGTACTTC. Protein product: CAGSDPGTGVEQYF.

This clonotype qualifies as medium-sized (0.01 to 0.1%). The V call is TRBV20-1, the J call TRBJ2-7; D may be TRBD2 (5 bases). Germline assignment: CDR1 DFQATT and CDR2 SNEGSKA (reference sequence). V lost 1 base and J lost 7, with 11 bases in between. The CDR3 sequence is 12 residues long. The CDR3 nucleotides read TGCAGTGCTAGAGTCCTAGCTAATGAGCAGTACTTC. It encodes CSARVLANEQYF.

In its sample, this clonotype ranks as medium-sized (0.01 to 0.1%). The chain recombines TRBV29-1 with TRBJ2-7, with D perhaps TRBD1 or TRBD2 (5 bases each). V lost 1 base and J 1 base, leaving 11 bases between the germline ends. CDR1 and CDR2 (germline): SQVTM, ANQGSEA. The length of the CDR3 is 14 residues. The CDR3 spells CSVEAGTTSYEQYF. In DNA form, the CDR3 reads TGCAGCGTTGAAGCCGGGACCACATCCTACGAGCAGTACTTC.

This clonotype qualifies as medium-sized. V and J are TRBV23-1 and TRBJ2-7; 8 positions agree with TRBD2. TRBV23-1 is an open reading frame, and its role is uncertain. There are 15 residues in the CDR3. With V trimmed by 4 bases and J by 3 bases, 8 bases remained unmatched. The CDR3 spells CASSRILGLDYEQYF. The CDR3 DNA is TGCGCCAGCAGTCGAATCCTGGGACTAGACTACGAGCAGTACTTC.

This clonotype qualifies as medium-sized (0.01 to 0.1%). The chain employs TRBV19 and TRBJ2-1; no firm D call. With 3 bases removed from V and 2 bases from J, the gap between germline ends came to 5 bases. The CDR3 consists of 13 residues. Germline V CDR1 and CDR2: LNHDA, SQIVND (reference sequence). CDR3 residues: CASSIKAYNEQFF. In DNA, the CDR3 is TGTGCCAGTAGTATTAAGGCCTACAATGAGCAGTTCTTC.

The chain links TRBV7-2 to TRBJ2-7; no clear D gene. CDR1 is SGHTA, CDR2 FQGNSA, per germline. The ends were cut back, 1 base at V and 6 bases at J, with 10 bases in the middle. The CDR3 loop spans 13 amino acids. The CDR3 protein is CASSLVSVPEQYF. The CDR3 DNA reads TGTGCCAGCAGCTTAGTATCCGTCCCCGAGCAGTACTTC.

Comment on this clonotype: A much bigger clone sits one base away, suggesting this may be a read error. V usage is TRBV24-1 and J usage is TRBJ2-7; D possibly matches TRBD1 or TRBD2 (5 bases each). The CDR3 extends over 13 amino acids. Per the germline V gene, CDR1 is KGHDR and CDR2 is SFDVKD. CDR3 DNA: TGTACCACCGGGAAGGGGAGCTCCTACGAGCAGTACTTC. The encoded protein is CTTGKGSSYEQYF.

This clonotype is categorized as medium-sized. The chain employs TRBV10-3 and TRBJ2-7; TRBD2 matches 7 bases. The J segment lost 3 bases and the V segment lost 5 bases, leaving 7 bases of the junction unmatched. The germline V gene encodes CDR1 ENHRY and CDR2 SYGVKD. The CDR3 covers 14 residues. DNA of the CDR3: TGTGCCATCAGTAACAGCGGGAATGTCTACGAGCAGTACTTC. Translation: CAISNSGNVYEQYF.

This clonotype was detected only a few times. This sequence may be a read error, since a much larger clone differs from it by one base. The chain is built from TRBV27 and TRBJ2-7; D may match TRBD1 or TRBD2 (5 bases each). CDR3 length: 15 residues. V was clipped by 6 bases and J by 1 base, with 16 bases between them. Germline assignment: CDR1 MNHEY and CDR2 SMNVEV (reference sequence). The CDR3 DNA sequence: TGTGCCAGCAGCGAAACCGGGGCACCTTCCTACGAGCAGTACTTC. This translates into CASSETGAPSYEQYF.